A single sample gave rise to the 25 T cell receptor beta chains below, sequenced in a study of T cells and Merkel cell carcinoma outcomes. The protocol was immunoSEQ multiplex PCR, while the TCRdb copy is restricted to in-frame clones and leaves out a portion. The top ten hold approximately 3% of the sample, which has under 25,000 clones, approximately 80% seen once. The specimen was tumor tissue from Merkel cell carcinoma. These receptors all come from a human donor with Merkel cell carcinoma.

The V and J genes are TRBV18 and TRBJ1-3; 8 nucleotides match TRBD1. The CDR3 spans 17 residues. Germline CDR1 reads KGHSH; CDR2 reads LQKENI. V was pared by 4 bases and J by 0 bases, with 8 bases of the junction left unmatched. The CDR3: CASSHPGRGPSGNTIYF. CDR3 sequence (DNA): TGTGCCAGCTCACACCCGGGCAGGGGGCCCTCTGGAAACACCATATATTTT.

The chain is built from TRBV20-1 and TRBJ2-5; D call uncertain. This CDR3 is built from 10 residues. The V end was cut by 6 bases, the J end by 5 bases, with 7 bases between. Germline CDR1 is DFQATT and CDR2 is SNEGSKA (reference sequence). CDR3 sequence (DNA): TGCAGTGCCCCCCGGGAGACCCAGTACTTC. It yields the protein CSAPRETQYF.

The CDR3 sequence: CASSLLAGGSYNEQFF. CDR3 coding DNA: TGTGCCAGCAGCTTATTAGCGGGAGGCTCCTACAATGAGCAGTTCTTC. J is TRBJ2-1 and V is TRBV5-5; 10 bases map to TRBD2. CDR1 is SGHKS, CDR2 YYEKEE, per germline (reference sequence). The J segment lost 0 bases and the V segment lost 2 bases, leaving 2 bases of the junction unmatched. The length of the CDR3 is 16 residues.

V usage is TRBV7-9 and J usage is TRBJ1-2, with TRBD1 matching 7 bases. The V segment lost 1 base and the J segment 8 bases; nucleotides outside the gene matches: 13. The CDR3 loop spans 16 amino acids. The germline V gene has CDR1 SEHNR and CDR2 FQNEAQ (reference sequence). The CDR3 DNA is TGTGCCAGCAGCTTAGGAGGGGGCGCTGCCTATTGGGGCTACACCTTC. It translates to CASSLGGGAAYWGYTF.

CDR3 bases: TGTGCCAGCAGTGTCTTGTCGGTAACCTACGAGCAGTACTTC. This codes for CASSVLSVTYEQYF. The chain employs TRBV6-1 and TRBJ2-7, with D unresolved. The V end was cut by 4 bases, the J end by 2 bases, with 12 bases between. This CDR3 spans 14 amino acids. Germline loops: CDR1 MNHNS, CDR2 SASEGT.

CDR3 DNA sequence: TGTGCCAGCAGCGTAGGGGTAGATGAAGAGACCCAGTACTTC. Amino acid sequence: CASSVGVDEETQYF. V gene TRBV9 combines with J gene TRBJ2-5; D is undetermined. The CDR3 is 14 residues long. From germline, CDR1 is SGDLS and CDR2 YYNGEE. V was pared by 0 bases and J by 3 bases, with 9 bases between.

The chain joins TRBV27 to TRBJ1-1; maybe TRBD1 (6 bases). The V gene lost 2 bases and the J gene lost 8 bases, with 12 bases spanning the gap. Germline assignment: CDR1 MNHEY and CDR2 SMNVEV (reference sequence). The CDR3 runs 13 residues. The CDR3 sequence: CASSLRPDREAFF. The CDR3 DNA sequence: TGTGCCAGCAGTTTAAGGCCCGACAGGGAAGCTTTCTTT.

V is TRBV27 and J is TRBJ2-1, with 8 bases lining up with TRBD2. The CDR3 is 16 residues long. J was trimmed by 4 bases and V by 2 bases; bases with no gene match: 7. Germline-derived CDR1 and CDR2 are MNHEY and SMNVEV (reference sequence). CDR3 sequence (DNA): TGTGCCAGCAGTTTAAGGGCGGGACTAGTATACAATGAGCAGTTCTTC. This sequence encodes CASSLRAGLVYNEQFF.

This chain connects TRBV15 to TRBJ2-3, with D perhaps matching TRBD1 or TRBD2 (5 bases each). Germline V CDR1 and CDR2: LNHNV, YYDKDF (reference sequence). The CDR3 is 14 amino acids. V was shortened by 5 bases and J by 1 base, with 10 bases between the two germline ends. The CDR3: CATSGGSGTDTQYF. In nucleotides, the CDR3 is TGTGCCACCAGCGGGGGATCGGGCACAGATACGCAGTATTTT.

The V gene is TRBV18, the J gene TRBJ2-5; D is uncertain. The CDR3 is 13 residues long. Between the trimmed V and J ends, which lost 5 bases and 4 bases, there was a span of 11 bases. CDR1 and CDR2 (germline): KGHSH, LQKENI. The DNA for the CDR3 is TGTGCCAGCTCAAATCCTCCCGGAGAGACCCAGTACTTC. Encoded protein: CASSNPPGETQYF. The variable domain in full, with the rest retrieved from reference TRBV18 and TRBJ2-5, is NAGVMQNPRHLVRRRGQEARLRCSPMKGHSHVYWYRQLPEEGLKFMVYLQKENIIDESGMPKERFSAEFPKEGPSILRIQQVVRGDSAAYFCASSNPPGETQYFGPGTRLLVL.

This chain uses TRBV6-1 with TRBJ2-3; 8 bases map to TRBD2. This CDR3 comprises 14 residues. Trimming cost V 5 bases and J 2 bases; bases outside gene matches: 3. CDR1 and CDR2 (germline): MNHNS, SASEGT. The CDR3 sequence: CASSLRGDTDTQYF. CDR3 DNA: TGTGCCAGCAGTTTGCGGGGGGACACAGATACGCAGTATTTT.

The chain couples TRBV4-1 to TRBJ2-6, with D unresolved. The CDR3 runs 15 residues. V was shortened by 2 bases and J by 4 bases, with 9 bases between the two germline ends. Germline assignment: CDR1 MGHRA and CDR2 YSYEKL. The CDR3 DNA reads TGCGCCAGCAGCCAAATATGGTCGGGGGCCAACGTCCTGACTTTC. Translation: CASSQIWSGANVLTF.

The DNA of the CDR3 is TGCGCCAGCAGCCAAGGCTCTGGGCTCTATGGCTACACCTTC. This gives the protein CASSQGSGLYGYTF. The chain recombines TRBV4-1 with TRBJ1-2; D is unresolved. Germline V gene data show CDR1 as MGHRA and CDR2 as YSYEKL. The CDR3 is 14 residues long. The V end lost 1 base, the J end lost 4 bases, and 10 bases lay between the germline ends.

The V gene is TRBV7-9, the J gene TRBJ2-2; unclear D gene. The length of the CDR3 is 16 residues. V lost 5 bases to trimming and J lost 2 bases, with 15 bases between them. Germline V gene data show CDR1 as SEHNR and CDR2 as FQNEAQ (reference sequence). CDR3 in DNA: TGTGCCAGCAGCCACGGCACTGCCCATAACACCGGGGAGCTGTTTTTT. It translates to CASSHGTAHNTGELFF.

This chain connects TRBV6-6 to TRBJ2-7; 12 bases match TRBD1. Germline trimming cut 0 bases from V and 6 bases from J; bases unmatched to any gene: 6. This CDR3 is 16 amino acids long. Germline lookup yields CDR1 MNHNY and CDR2 SVGAGI (reference sequence). This CDR3 reads CASSYSTGTGGVEQYF. DNA for the CDR3: TGTGCCAGCAGTTACTCGACGGGGACAGGGGGCGTCGAGCAGTACTTC.

The gene calls are TRBV7-2 and TRBJ2-3; 7 nucleotides line up with TRBD2. The germline V gene has CDR1 SGHTA and CDR2 FQGNSA. CDR3 size: 17 residues. Losses at the gene ends were 1 base for V and 2 bases for J; bases not matched to a gene: 9. DNA of the CDR3: TGTGCCAGCAGCTTAGAAGCCCCCCGGGGGGACACAGATACGCAGTATTTT. Its protein product is CASSLEAPRGDTDTQYF.

This rearrangement joins TRBV2 to TRBJ2-5; the D gene is possibly TRBD1 (5 bases). Trimming removed 5 bases at V and 2 bases at J, with 9 bases between. Germline values: CDR1 SNHLY, CDR2 FYNNEI. The CDR3 is 13 residues long. CDR3 nucleotides: TGTGCCAGCAGTACAGACAGACAAGAGACCCAGTACTTC. Protein product: CASSTDRQETQYF.

This clone was observed a few times. This chain uses TRBV12-5 with TRBJ2-4; TRBD2 matches 8 bases. The germline V gene encodes CDR1 LGHNT and CDR2 FRNRAP. Trimming at V came to 2 bases and at J to 6 bases, leaving 15 bases not matched to a gene. The CDR3 contains 18 residues. The CDR3 sequence is CASGLPPGGERDRNIQYF. The CDR3 DNA reads as TGTGCTAGTGGTTTGCCCCCCGGGGGGGAGCGCGATAGAAACATTCAGTACTTC.

The rearrangement joins TRBV7-3 to TRBJ2-3; 7 positions agree with TRBD2. The V gene's germline CDR1 is SGHTA and CDR2 FQGTGA. J was trimmed by 4 bases and V by 0 bases; bases with no gene match: 7. This CDR3 region has 16 residues. The CDR3 reads CASSLTGGRSSDTQYF. The CDR3 DNA sequence: TGTGCCAGCAGCTTAACAGGCGGGAGAAGCTCAGATACGCAGTATTTT.

This chain uses TRBV18 with TRBJ1-2; D remains unclear. Germline values: CDR1 KGHSH, CDR2 LQKENI. The length of the CDR3 is 12 residues. The germline V and J ends were trimmed by 2 bases and 8 bases, with 9 bases remaining between them. The CDR3 spells CASSPDGLGYTF. The CDR3 coding sequence is TGTGCCAGCTCACCAGACGGGTTGGGCTACACCTTC.

This rearrangement joins TRBV2 to TRBJ2-2, with 9 bases aligning to TRBD2. CDR3 length: 14 residues. From germline, CDR1 is SNHLY and CDR2 FYNNEI. V gave up 7 bases and J gave up 4 bases; unmatched junction bases: 4. The CDR3 DNA follows: TGTGCCAGCAAAGAGCGGGAGGTCACCGGGGAGCTGTTTTTT. It encodes CASKEREVTGELFF.

The rearrangement joins TRBV19 to TRBJ2-1, with TRBD1 matching 10 bases. The CDR3 loop spans 17 amino acids. CDR1 LNHDA and CDR2 SQIVND come from the germline V gene (reference sequence). With V trimmed by 6 bases and J by 7 bases, 15 bases remained unmatched. The CDR3 sequence: CASSHGFRDRGVNEQFF. The CDR3 nucleotides are TGTGCCAGTAGCCACGGATTCCGGGACAGGGGAGTGAATGAGCAGTTCTTC.

This clone was recorded once. The chain is built from TRBV5-4 and TRBJ1-5; D is unclear. Germline CDR1 and CDR2: SGHNT and YYREEE (reference sequence). This CDR3 region has 13 residues. Trimming took off 0 bases at V and 3 bases at J, with 4 bases between the two ends. The CDR3 loop reads CASSLDPNQPQHF. DNA for the CDR3: TGTGCCAGCAGCTTGGACCCCAATCAGCCCCAGCATTTT.

As concerns this clone: A junction end diverges from the germline sequence, so it may reflect a read error. The chain uses TRBV9 and TRBJ2-7, with D maybe TRBD1 (6 bases). The CDR3 extends over 15 amino acids. CDR1 is SGDLS, CDR2 YYNGEE, per germline. The CDR3 nucleotides are TGTGCCAGCAGCGGACTCGACAGGCCCCACTACGAGCAGTATTTC. It yields the protein CASSGLDRPHYEQYF.

This clone was observed once. This rearrangement joins TRBV18 to TRBJ2-3, with a possible D match to TRBD2 (5 bases). CDR1 and CDR2 from the germline V gene are KGHSH and LQKENI. V lost 2 bases, J lost 0 bases, and 12 bases lay in between. The CDR3 sequence is 16 residues long. CDR3 in DNA: TGTGCCAGCTCACCATTTGAGGGTAGTAGCACAGATACGCAGTATTTT. It codes for CASSPFEGSSTDTQYF.